These 12 T cell receptor beta chains originate from one sample sequenced in a study of cytomegalovirus exposure and HLA in healthy donors. The PCR used 60 Vbeta and 13 Jbeta primers. The method was immunoSEQ multiplex PCR; TCRdb's version includes in-frame clones alone and lacks a portion of them. The profile shows about 140,000 clones, approximately 79% of them singletons. The sequenced sample consisted of PBMCs. Receptor source: a woman between 25 and 40 years old in good health and CMV-seronegative.

This clone was counted only a few times. The chain is built from TRBV19 and TRBJ1-5, with D perhaps TRBD1 (6 bases). Germline V gives CDR1 LNHDA, CDR2 SQIVND (reference sequence). The CDR3 extends over 19 amino acids. The V and J ends lost 4 bases and 0 bases respectively, with 22 bases between them. This chain's CDR3 is CASSTQANRGAYSNQPQHF. As DNA, the CDR3 is TGTGCCAGTAGTACCCAGGCCAACCGGGGGGCTTATAGCAATCAGCCCCAGCATTTT.

This chain joins TRBV29-1 and TRBJ1-1; TRBD1 agrees at 10 bases. This CDR3 is built from 12 residues. Germline values: CDR1 SQVTM, CDR2 ANQGSEA. The V gene end was trimmed by 6 bases and the J gene end by 5 bases; junction bases not matched to a gene: 3. CDR3 DNA sequence: TGCAGCGTGACAGGGGGCTTGACTGAAGCTTTCTTT. Translation: CSVTGGLTEAFF.

The chain recombines TRBV5-6 with TRBJ1-2; 7 bases map to TRBD1. V lost 4 bases and J lost 4; bases outside the gene matches: 7. In germline, CDR1 is SGHDT, CDR2 YYEEEE. The CDR3 runs 14 residues. The CDR3 is CASSTDRVGYGYTF. In nucleotides, the CDR3 is TGTGCCAGCAGCACAGACAGGGTGGGCTATGGCTACACCTTC. Combining the CDR3 with reference TRBV5-6 and TRBJ1-2 gives the whole variable domain DAGVTQSPTHLIKTRGQQVTLRCSPKSGHDTVSWYQQALGQGPQFIFQYYEEEERQRGNFPDRFSGHQFPNYSSELNVNALLLGDSALYLCASSTDRVGYGYTFGSGTRLTVV.

The V and J genes are TRBV9 and TRBJ1-4, with D perhaps matching TRBD1 (5 bases). The germline V gene has CDR1 SGDLS and CDR2 YYNGEE. Trimming took 7 bases from V and 3 from J, leaving 7 bases between them. The CDR3 has 12 residues. In DNA form, the CDR3 reads TGTGCCAGCGGGGGGGCTAATGAAAAACTGTTTTTT. This encodes CASGGANEKLFF.

The CDR3 loop reads CASRKTSGGANEQFF. CDR3 in DNA: TGTGCCAGCAGAAAGACTAGCGGGGGGGCAAATGAGCAGTTCTTC. This sequence joins TRBV6-5 and TRBJ2-1, with 14 nucleotides matching TRBD2. This CDR3 is built from 15 residues. Germline CDR1 and CDR2: MNHEY and SVGAGI. Losses at the gene ends were 6 bases for V and 7 bases for J; bases not matched to a gene: 5.

The rearrangement joins TRBV9 to TRBJ2-3; D uncertain. Germline V gene lookup returns CDR1 SGDLS and CDR2 YYNGEE. Deletions cut 4 bases from V and 1 base from J, with 4 bases between. The CDR3 sequence is 12 residues long. The CDR3 region has the DNA TGTGCCAGCAGCCCTCGCACAGATACGCAGTATTTT. Its protein product is CASSPRTDTQYF.

The chain has TRBV2 and TRBJ2-7; D not certain. The CDR3 covers 10 residues. CDR1 is SNHLY, CDR2 FYNNEI, per germline. Trimming took 6 bases from V and 3 from J, leaving 3 bases between them. This chain's CDR3 is CASSIYEQYF. The DNA for the CDR3 is TGTGCCAGCAGCATCTACGAGCAGTACTTC.

The V call is TRBV28, the J call TRBJ1-2, with D possibly being TRBD1 (5 bases). This CDR3 spans 17 amino acids. V was trimmed by 6 bases and J by 5 bases, leaving 25 bases between them. The germline CDR1 and CDR2 sequences are MDHEN and SYDVKM. CDR3 protein: CASSLRGGKAISYGYTF. The DNA for the CDR3 is TGTGCCAGCAGCCTTAGGGGTGGGAAAGCGATTTCTTATGGCTACACCTTC.

CDR3 nucleotides: TGTGCCAGCAGCTTGGGAGACGGCGGTAATGAAAAACTGTTTTTT. It is translated as CASSLGDGGNEKLFF. This rearrangement joins TRBV5-8 to TRBJ1-4; D is undetermined. In germline, CDR1 is SGHTS, CDR2 YDEGEE. V was clipped by 0 bases and J by 4 bases, with 10 bases between them. This CDR3 region has 15 residues.

This rearrangement joins TRBV11-2 to TRBJ2-1, with a weak D call TRBD1 (6 bases). From germline, CDR1 is SGHAT and CDR2 FQNNGV. V shed 0 bases and J shed 7 bases, with 13 bases lying between them. There are 15 residues in the CDR3. The chain's CDR3 is CASSLDSGRGNEQFF. The CDR3 DNA reads as TGTGCCAGCAGCTTAGACAGCGGCAGGGGAAATGAGCAGTTCTTC.

The rearrangement links TRBV5-1 to TRBJ1-2; D remains ambiguous. Germline V gene data show CDR1 as SGHRS and CDR2 as YFSETQ. The CDR3 covers 16 residues. The germline V and J ends were trimmed by 5 bases and 8 bases, with 25 bases remaining between them. The CDR3 is CASRVEVERVEAGYTF. In DNA, the CDR3 is TGCGCCAGCAGGGTGGAAGTTGAGCGGGTCGAGGCCGGCTACACCTTC.

V and J are TRBV19 and TRBJ1-2; 8 positions agree with TRBD1. Germline CDR1 LNHDA, CDR2 SQIVND (reference sequence). Trimming removed 5 bases from V and 4 bases from J; junction bases left unmatched: 6. CDR3 length: 14 amino acids. Here the CDR3 DNA reads TGTGCCAGTAGTGCACAGCAGGGGGCCTATGGCTACACCTTC. Its translation is CASSAQQGAYGYTF.